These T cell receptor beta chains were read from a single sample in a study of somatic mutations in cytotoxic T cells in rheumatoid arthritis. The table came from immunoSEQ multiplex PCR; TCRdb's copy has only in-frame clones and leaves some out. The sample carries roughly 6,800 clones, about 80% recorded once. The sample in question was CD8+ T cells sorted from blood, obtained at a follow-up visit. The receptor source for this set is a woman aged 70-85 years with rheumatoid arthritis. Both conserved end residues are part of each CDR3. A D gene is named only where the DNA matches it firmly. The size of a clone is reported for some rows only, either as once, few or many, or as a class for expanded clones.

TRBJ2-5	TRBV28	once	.	TGTGCCAGCAGTATACTACAAGAGACCCAGTACTTC	CASSILQETQYF
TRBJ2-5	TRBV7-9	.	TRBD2	TGTGCCAGCAGCTCCGGGAGCGGGAGCGACCAAGAGACCCAGTACTTC	CASSSGSGSDQETQYF
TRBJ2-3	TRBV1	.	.	TGCACCAGCAGCCAACTCGGTCTAGGATACGGGGCGGGGGAGAGCACAGATACGCAGTATTTT	CTSSQLGLGYGAGESTDTQYF
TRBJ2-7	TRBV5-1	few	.	TGCGCCAGCAGCCCGGACAGCTACGAGCAGTACTTC	CASSPDSYEQYF
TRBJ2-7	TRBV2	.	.	TGTGCCAGCAGGAGGGATGGGGTCGAGCAGTACTTC	CASRRDGVEQYF
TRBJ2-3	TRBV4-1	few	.	TGCGCCAGCAGCCAAGTGGGGGAACGCACAGATACGCAGTATTTT	CASSQVGERTDTQYF
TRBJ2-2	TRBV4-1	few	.	TGCGCCAGCAGCCAGGATCACAGAGGCGGGGAGCTGTTTTTT	CASSQDHRGGELFF
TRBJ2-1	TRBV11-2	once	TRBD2	TGTGCCAGCAGCCCAGCGGGACCCAACAATGAGCAGTTCTTC	CASSPAGPNNEQFF
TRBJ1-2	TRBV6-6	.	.	TGTGCCAGCAGTTACCGAGAGGGGCCCAACTATGGCTACACCTTC	CASSYREGPNYGYTF
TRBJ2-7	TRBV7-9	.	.	TGTGCCAGCAGCCCCCCAGGTGGCGGCTCCTACGAGCAGTACTTC	CASSPPGGGSYEQYF
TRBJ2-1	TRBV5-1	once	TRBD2	TGCGCCAGCAGCTTGTATAGCGGGGGCAATGAGCAGTTCTTC	CASSLYSGGNEQFF
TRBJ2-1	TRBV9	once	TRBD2	TGTGCCAGCAGCGCATTTGCGGGGGGCCGATACAATGAGCAGTTCTTC	CASSAFAGGRYNEQFF
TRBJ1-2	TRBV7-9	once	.	TGTGCCAGCAGCTTCGGAGGGAATGGCTACACCTTC	CASSFGGNGYTF
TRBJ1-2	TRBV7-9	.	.	TGTGCCAGCAGCTCCTTCGGGGAACGGTCCTACAACTATGGCTACACCTTC	CASSSFGERSYNYGYTF
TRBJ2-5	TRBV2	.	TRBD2	TGTGCCAGCAGTGGAGGGGGTAGCGGGAATTTGGAGACCCAGTACTTC	CASSGGGSGNLETQYF
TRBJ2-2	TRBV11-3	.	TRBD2	TGTGCCAGCAGCTTGGCCAGTTGGAGCGGGAGAGCTAGCACCGGGGAGCTGTTTTTT	CASSLASWSGRASTGELFF
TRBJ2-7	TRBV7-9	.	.	TGTGCCAGCAGCCAAGGGCCAGGCAGGTCCTACGAGCAGTACTTC	CASSQGPGRSYEQYF